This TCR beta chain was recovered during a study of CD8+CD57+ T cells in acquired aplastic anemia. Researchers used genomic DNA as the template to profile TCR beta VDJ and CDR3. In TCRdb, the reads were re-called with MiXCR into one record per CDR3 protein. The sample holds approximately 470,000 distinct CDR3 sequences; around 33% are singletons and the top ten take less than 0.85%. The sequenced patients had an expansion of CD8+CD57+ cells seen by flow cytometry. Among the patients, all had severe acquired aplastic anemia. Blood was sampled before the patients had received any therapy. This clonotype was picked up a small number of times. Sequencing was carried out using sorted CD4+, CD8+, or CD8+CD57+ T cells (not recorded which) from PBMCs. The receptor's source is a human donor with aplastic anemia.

CDR3 region: CASSGREGEDYGYTF. The CDR3 bases are TGTGCCAGCAGTGGTCGTGAGGGCGAGGACTATGGCTACACCTTC. This rearrangement joins TRBV27 to TRBJ1-2; no definite D call. The CDR3 covers 15 residues. V lost 5 bases, J lost 3 bases, and 16 bases lay in between. Germline V CDR1 and CDR2: MNHEY, SMNVEV (reference sequence).